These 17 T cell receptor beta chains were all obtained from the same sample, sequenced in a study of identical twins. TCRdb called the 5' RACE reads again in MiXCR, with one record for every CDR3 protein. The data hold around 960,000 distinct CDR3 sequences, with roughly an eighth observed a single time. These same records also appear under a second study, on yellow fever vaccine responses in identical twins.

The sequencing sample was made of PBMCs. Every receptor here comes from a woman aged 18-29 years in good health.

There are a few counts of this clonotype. CDR3 in DNA: TGTGCCAGCCCCTGCGGGTGGGGGAAGGATGAAAAACTGTTTTTT. It encodes CASPCGWGKDEKLFF. The genes are TRBV28 and TRBJ1-4, with D possibly being TRBD1 (5 bases). CDR1 is MDHEN, CDR2 SYDVKM, per germline. The CDR3 sequence is 15 residues long. V lost 8 bases, J lost 6 bases, and 19 bases lay in between.

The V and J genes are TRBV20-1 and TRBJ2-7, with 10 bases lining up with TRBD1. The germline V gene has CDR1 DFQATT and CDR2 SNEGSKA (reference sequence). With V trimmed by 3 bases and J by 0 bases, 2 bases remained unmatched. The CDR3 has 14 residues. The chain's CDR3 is CSARGQGNSYEQYV. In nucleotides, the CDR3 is TGCAGTGCTAGGGGACAGGGGAACTCCTACGAGCAGTACGTC.

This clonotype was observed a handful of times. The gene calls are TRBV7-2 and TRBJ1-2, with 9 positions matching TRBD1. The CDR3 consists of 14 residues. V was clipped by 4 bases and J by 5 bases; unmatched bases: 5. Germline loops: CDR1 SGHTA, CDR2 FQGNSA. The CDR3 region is CASSSQGARYGYTF. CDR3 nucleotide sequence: TGTGCCAGCAGCTCACAGGGGGCCCGGTATGGCTACACCTTC.

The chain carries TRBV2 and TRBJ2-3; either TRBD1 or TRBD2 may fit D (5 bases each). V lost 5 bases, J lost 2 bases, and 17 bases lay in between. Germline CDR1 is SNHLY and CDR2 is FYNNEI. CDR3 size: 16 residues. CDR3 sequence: CASSTQGGGDTDTQYF. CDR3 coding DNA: TGTGCCAGCAGTACCCAGGGCGGAGGAGACACAGATACGCAGTATTTT.

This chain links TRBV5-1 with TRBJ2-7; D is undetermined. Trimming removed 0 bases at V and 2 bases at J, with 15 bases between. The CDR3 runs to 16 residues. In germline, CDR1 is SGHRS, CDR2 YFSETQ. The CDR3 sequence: CASSLGLYPAAYEQYF. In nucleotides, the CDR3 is TGCGCCAGCAGCTTGGGGCTGTACCCGGCAGCCTACGAGCAGTACTTC.

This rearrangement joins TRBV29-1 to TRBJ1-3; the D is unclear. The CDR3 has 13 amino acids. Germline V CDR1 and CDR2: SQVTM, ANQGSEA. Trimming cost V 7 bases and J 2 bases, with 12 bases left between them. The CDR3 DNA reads TGCAGCGCCGCCCCGGTGACTGGAAACACCATATATTTT. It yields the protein CSAAPVTGNTIYF.

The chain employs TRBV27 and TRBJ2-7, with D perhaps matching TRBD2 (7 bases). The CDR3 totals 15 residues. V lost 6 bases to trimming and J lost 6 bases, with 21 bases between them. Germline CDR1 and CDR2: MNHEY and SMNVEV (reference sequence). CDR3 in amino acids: CASSLGGGPTGEQYF. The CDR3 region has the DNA TGTGCCAGCAGCCTAGGGGGGGGCCCCACGGGCGAGCAGTACTTC.

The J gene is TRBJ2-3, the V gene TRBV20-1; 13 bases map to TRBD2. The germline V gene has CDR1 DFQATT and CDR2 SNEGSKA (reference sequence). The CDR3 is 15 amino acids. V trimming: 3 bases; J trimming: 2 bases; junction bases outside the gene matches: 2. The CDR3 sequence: CSARGTSGTTDTQYF. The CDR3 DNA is TGCAGTGCTAGGGGGACTAGCGGGACCACAGATACGCAGTATTTT.

The CDR3 coding sequence is TGTGCCAGCAGCTTAAGGGGGGAGGGGACTAGCGGGAGGAGAGAGCAGTTCTTC. Protein product: CASSLRGEGTSGRREQFF. The rearrangement joins TRBV11-2 to TRBJ2-1, with 15 positions matching TRBD2. The CDR3 has 18 residues. The germline V gene has CDR1 SGHAT and CDR2 FQNNGV. V shed 2 bases, J shed 10 bases, and the junction held 12 bases outside the gene matches.

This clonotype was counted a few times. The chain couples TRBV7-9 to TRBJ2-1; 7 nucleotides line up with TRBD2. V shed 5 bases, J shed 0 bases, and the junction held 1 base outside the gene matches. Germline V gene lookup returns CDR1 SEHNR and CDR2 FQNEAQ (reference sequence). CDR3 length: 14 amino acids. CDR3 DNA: TGTGCCAGCAGCAGGGACTACTCCTACAATGAGCAGTTCTTC. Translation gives CASSRDYSYNEQFF.

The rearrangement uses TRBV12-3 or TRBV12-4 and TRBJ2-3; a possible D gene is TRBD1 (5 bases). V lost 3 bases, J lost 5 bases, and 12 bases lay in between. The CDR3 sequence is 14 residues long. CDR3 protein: CASSFQGRGDTQYF. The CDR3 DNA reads TGTGCCAGCAGTTTCCAGGGCCGTGGAGATACGCAGTATTTT.

CDR3 bases: TGTGCCAGCAGCCAAGCGGACACAGCTTTCTTT. It yields the protein CASSQADTAFF. The rearrangement uses TRBV3-1 and TRBJ1-1; D possibly corresponds to TRBD1 (5 bases). V was shortened by 1 base and J by 10 bases, with 7 bases between the two germline ends. This CDR3 contains 11 residues. Germline loops: CDR1 LGHDT, CDR2 YNNKEL (reference sequence).

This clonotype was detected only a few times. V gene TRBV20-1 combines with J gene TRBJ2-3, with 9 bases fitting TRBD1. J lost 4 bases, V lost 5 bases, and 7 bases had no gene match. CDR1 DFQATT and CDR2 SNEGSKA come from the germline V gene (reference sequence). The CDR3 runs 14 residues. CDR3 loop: CSAEQGAGADTQYF. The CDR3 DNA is TGCAGTGCTGAACAGGGGGCAGGCGCAGATACGCAGTATTTT.

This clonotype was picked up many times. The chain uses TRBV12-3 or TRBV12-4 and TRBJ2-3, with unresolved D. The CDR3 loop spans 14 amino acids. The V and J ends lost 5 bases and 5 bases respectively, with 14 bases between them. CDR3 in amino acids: CASSPYGPGDTQYF. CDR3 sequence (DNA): TGTGCCAGCAGTCCGTATGGGCCTGGAGATACGCAGTATTTT.

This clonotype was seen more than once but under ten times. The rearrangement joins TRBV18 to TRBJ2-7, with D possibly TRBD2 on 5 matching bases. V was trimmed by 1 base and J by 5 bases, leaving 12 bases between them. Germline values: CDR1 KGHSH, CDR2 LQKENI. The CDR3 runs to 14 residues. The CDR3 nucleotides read TGTGCCAGCTCACCACTGTACGGGATCGACGAGCAGTACTTC. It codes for CASSPLYGIDEQYF.

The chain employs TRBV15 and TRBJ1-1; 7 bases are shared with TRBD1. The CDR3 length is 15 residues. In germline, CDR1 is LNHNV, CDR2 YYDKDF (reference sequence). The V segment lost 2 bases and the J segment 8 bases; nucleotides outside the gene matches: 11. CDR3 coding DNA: TGTGCCACCAGCAGAACCCTCGCCGGGACAGTGGAAGCTTTCTTT. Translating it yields CATSRTLAGTVEAFF. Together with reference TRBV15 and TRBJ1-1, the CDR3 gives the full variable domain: DAMVIQNPRYQVTQFGKPVTLSCSQTLNHNVMYWYQQKSSQAPKLLFHYYDKDFNNEADTPDNFQSRRPNTSFCFLDIRSPGLGDTAMYLCATSRTLAGTVEAFFGQGTRLTVV.

This chain's CDR3 is CSVEPGGSDTEAFF. CDR3 nucleotides: TGCAGCGTTGAACCAGGGGGCTCGGACACTGAAGCTTTCTTT. The rearrangement uses TRBV29-1 and TRBJ1-1; 8 bases map to TRBD1. The CDR3 spans 14 residues. V was clipped by 2 bases and J by 3 bases; unmatched bases: 5. Germline CDR1 reads SQVTM; CDR2 reads ANQGSEA.